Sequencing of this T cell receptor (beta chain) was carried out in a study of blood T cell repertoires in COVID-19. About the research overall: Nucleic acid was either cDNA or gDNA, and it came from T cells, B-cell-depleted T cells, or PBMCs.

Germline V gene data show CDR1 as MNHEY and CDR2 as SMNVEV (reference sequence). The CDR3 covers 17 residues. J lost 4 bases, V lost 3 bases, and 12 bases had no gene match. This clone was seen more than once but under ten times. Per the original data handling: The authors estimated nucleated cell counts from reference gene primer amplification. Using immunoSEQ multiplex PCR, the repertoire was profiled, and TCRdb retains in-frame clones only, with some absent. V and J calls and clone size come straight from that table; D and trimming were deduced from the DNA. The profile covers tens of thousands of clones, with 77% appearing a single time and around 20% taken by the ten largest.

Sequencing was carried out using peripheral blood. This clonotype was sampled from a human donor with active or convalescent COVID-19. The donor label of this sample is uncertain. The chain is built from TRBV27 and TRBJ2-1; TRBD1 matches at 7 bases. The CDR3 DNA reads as TGTGCCAGCAGTTTCACACTTACAGGGGCTGCTTACAATGAGCAGTTCTTC. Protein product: CASSFTLTGAAYNEQFF.